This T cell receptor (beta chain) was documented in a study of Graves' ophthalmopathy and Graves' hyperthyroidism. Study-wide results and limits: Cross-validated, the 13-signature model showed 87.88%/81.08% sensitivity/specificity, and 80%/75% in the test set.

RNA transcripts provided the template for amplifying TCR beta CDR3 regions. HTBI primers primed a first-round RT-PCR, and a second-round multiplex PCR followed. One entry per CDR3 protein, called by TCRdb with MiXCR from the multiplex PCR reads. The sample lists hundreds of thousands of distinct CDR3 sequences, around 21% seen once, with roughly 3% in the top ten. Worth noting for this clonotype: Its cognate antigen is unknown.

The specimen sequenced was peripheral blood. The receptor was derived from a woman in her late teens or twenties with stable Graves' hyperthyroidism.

The CDR3 sequence: CATSSLSKETQYF. For the CDR3, the DNA is TGTGCCACCAGCAGCTTGTCGAAGGAGACCCAGTACTTC. This chain connects TRBV15 to TRBJ2-5; no definite D call. The CDR3 has 13 amino acids. V was trimmed by 3 bases and J by 5 bases, leaving 10 bases between them. CDR1 LNHNV and CDR2 YYDKDF come from the germline V gene (reference sequence).